This TCR beta chain was captured by sequencing in a study of blood T cell repertoires in COVID-19 (TCRdb year 2020). Study-level background: Collaborator samples came from the United States, Italy and Spain and covered acute and convalescent phases of COVID-19. The prospective study material was composed of cDNA or gDNA derived from T cells, B-cell-depleted T cells, or PBMCs. Deeply sampled blood TCRbeta repertoires from subjects exposed to, actively infected with, or recovered from COVID-19 were included in the dataset. A freely available public database, intended as a resource for researchers studying the immune response to SARS-CoV-2, is where the repertoires were released. The samples were drawn from two sources: the first 160 participants of the ongoing ImmuneRACE study, and some 1,300 subjects contributed by 6 global collaborators. Nearly every sample came with metadata listing a de-identified subject ID, COVID-19 status, age in years and sex. HLA class I and class II types, where available, came from metadata supplied by the sample provider rather than from assay-based typing. Overall results and qualifications from the work: The amount of clinical and demographic metadata varied by source and participant and was provided uncurated.

Comments on this clone: What this receptor recognizes is not known. Base qualities are not recorded, but no much larger clone differs from it by a single base.

One collaborating source in Seattle enrolled patients while the patients were actively infected and followed the patients over time throughout the course of disease. Whole blood was collected in K2EDTA tubes by collaborating institutions according to the institutions' own protocols. For TCRbeta analysis, collaborators shipped samples as frozen whole blood, isolated PBMCs, or DNA extracted from either of those sample types. Clipping removes 3 bases from V and 3 bases from J, with 10 as the unmatched junction base count. Per the germline V gene, KGHSH is the CDR1 and LQKENI is the CDR2. Inclusive of the bounding cysteine and phenylalanine, the CDR3 is 17 residues long. Left in the record is the CDR3 DNA by itself, 51 bases read in frame from the first base. TCRbeta CDR3 regions were amplified from genomic DNA using the immunoSEQ Assay, a bias-controlled multiplex PCR. The authors' analysis ran thus. Nucleated cell counts per sample were estimated from amplification of reference gene primers within the assay. To quantify the absolute abundance of each unique TCRbeta CDR3 rearrangement, sequence reads were collapsed and filtered. For each sample, productive Simpson clonality was calculated by taking the square root of Simpson's diversity index across productive rearrangements. Not all clones reach the TCRdb copy of this immuneACCESS table, which keeps in-frame sequences only. Checked studies attribute under half of the gap to unresolved V genes and leave the rest unexplained. V, J and clone size are those of that table, while D and trimming were read from the DNA. This sample is represented by under 95,000 clones; roughly nine tenths of them were singletons. Together, the top ten hold about 2.5% of the sample.

The sequence came from a man aged 45-65 years with COVID-19, enrolled during active disease. Sequencing was done on a sample of peripheral blood. The rearranged chain carries TRBV18 and TRBJ1-3, and TRBD1 matches 8 of the central bases. The CDR3 sequence is CASSPPQGALGGNTIYF. The DNA sequence is TGTGCCAGCTCACCGCCCCAGGGGGCCCTCGGTGGAAACACCATATATTTT.